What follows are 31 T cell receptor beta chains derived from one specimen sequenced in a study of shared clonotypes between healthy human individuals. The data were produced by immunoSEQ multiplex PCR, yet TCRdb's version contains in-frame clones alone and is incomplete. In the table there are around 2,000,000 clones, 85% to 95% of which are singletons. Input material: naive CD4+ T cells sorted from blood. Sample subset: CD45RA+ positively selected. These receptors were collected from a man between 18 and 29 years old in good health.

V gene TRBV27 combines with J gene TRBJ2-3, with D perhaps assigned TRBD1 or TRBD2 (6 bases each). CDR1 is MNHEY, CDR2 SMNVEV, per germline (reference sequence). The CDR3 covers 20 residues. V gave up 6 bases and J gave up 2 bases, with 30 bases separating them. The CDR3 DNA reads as TGTGCCAGCAGCTCCCCCAGGTTAGGGGGGAGTCCCTCTTCCACAGATACGCAGTATTTT. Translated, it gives CASSSPRLGGSPSSTDTQYF.

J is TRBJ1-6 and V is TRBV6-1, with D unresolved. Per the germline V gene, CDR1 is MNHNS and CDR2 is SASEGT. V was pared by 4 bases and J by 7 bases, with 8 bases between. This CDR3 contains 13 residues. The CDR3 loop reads CASSAGPNSPLHF. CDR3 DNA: TGTGCCAGCAGTGCGGGCCCAAATTCACCCCTCCACTTT.

The CDR3 DNA is TGTGCCAGTAGTTCAACAGGGCCTGAAGCTTTCTTT. Protein sequence: CASSSTGPEAFF. The chain combines TRBV19 with TRBJ1-1, with a tentative D call TRBD1 (6 bases). The V gene lost 5 bases and the J gene lost 6 bases, with 10 bases spanning the gap. This CDR3 comprises 12 residues. Germline CDR1 and CDR2: LNHDA and SQIVND (reference sequence).

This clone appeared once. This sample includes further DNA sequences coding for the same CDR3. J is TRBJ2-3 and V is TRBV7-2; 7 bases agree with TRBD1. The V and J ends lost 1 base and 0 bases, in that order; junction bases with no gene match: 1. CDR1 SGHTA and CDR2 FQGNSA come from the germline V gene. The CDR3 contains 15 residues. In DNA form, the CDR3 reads TGTGCCAGCAGCTTAGAGGGGGCTAGCACAGATACGCAGTATTTT. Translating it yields CASSLEGASTDTQYF.

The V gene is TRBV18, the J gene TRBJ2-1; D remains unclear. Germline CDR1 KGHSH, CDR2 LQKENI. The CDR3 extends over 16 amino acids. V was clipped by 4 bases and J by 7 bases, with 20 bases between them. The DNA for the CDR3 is TGTGCCAGCTCACGTCTACTACCTGCATCGATTAATGAGCAGTTCTTC. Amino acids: CASSRLLPASINEQFF.

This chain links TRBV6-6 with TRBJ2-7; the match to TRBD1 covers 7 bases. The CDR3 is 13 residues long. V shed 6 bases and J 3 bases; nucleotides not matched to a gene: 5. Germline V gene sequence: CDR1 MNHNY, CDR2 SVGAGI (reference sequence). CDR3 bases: TGTGCCAGCAGCAACCGGGACAGCTACGAGCAGTACTTC. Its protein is CASSNRDSYEQYF.

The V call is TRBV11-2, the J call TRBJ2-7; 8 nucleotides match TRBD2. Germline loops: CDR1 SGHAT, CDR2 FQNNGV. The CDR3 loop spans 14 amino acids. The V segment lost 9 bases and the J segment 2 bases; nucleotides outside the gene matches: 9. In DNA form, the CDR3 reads TGTGCCAGTTTAAAGAGCGGGGGACCCTACGAGCAGTACTTC. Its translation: CASLKSGGPYEQYF.

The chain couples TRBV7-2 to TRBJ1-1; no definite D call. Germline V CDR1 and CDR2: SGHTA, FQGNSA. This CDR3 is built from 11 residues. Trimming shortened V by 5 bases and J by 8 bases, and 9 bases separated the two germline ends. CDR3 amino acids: CASSPGVEAFF. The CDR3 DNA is TGTGCCAGCAGCCCTGGAGTAGAAGCTTTCTTT.

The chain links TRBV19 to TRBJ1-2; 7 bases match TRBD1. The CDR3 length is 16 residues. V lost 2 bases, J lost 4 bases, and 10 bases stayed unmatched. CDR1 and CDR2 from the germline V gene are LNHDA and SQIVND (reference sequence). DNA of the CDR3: TGTGCCAGTAGTATAACCTCCGGGACAGTTACCTATGGCTACACCTTC. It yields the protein CASSITSGTVTYGYTF.

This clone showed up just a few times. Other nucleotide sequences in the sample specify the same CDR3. CDR3 nucleotides: TGTGCCAGCAGCTTGGGACAGCAAGAGACCCAGTACTTC. It is translated as CASSLGQQETQYF. The chain recombines TRBV5-4 with TRBJ2-5; D possibly corresponds to TRBD1 (5 bases). Trimming removed 0 bases at V and 2 bases at J, with 5 bases between. CDR1 is SGHNT and CDR2 is YYREEE in the germline V gene (reference sequence). This CDR3 has 13 residues. Combining the CDR3 with reference TRBV5-4 and TRBJ2-5 gives the whole variable domain ETGVTQSPTHLIKTRGQQVTLRCSSQSGHNTVSWYQQALGQGPQFIFQYYREEENGRGNFPPRFSGLQFPNYSSELNVNALELDDSALYLCASSLGQQETQYFGPGTRLLVL.

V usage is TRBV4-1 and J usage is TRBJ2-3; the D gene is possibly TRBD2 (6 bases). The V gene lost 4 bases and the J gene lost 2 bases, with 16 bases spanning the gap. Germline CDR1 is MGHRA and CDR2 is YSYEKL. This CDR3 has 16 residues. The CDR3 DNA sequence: TGCGCCAGCAGCCGACTGGGACTCCACTCCACAGATACGCAGTATTTT. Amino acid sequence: CASSRLGLHSTDTQYF.

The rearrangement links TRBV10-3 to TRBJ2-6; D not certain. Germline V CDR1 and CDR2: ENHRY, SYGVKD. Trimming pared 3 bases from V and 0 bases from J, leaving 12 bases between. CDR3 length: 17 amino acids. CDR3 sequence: CAISERPNNSGANVLTF. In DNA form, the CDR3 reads TGTGCCATCAGTGAACGGCCGAATAACTCTGGGGCCAACGTCCTGACTTTC.

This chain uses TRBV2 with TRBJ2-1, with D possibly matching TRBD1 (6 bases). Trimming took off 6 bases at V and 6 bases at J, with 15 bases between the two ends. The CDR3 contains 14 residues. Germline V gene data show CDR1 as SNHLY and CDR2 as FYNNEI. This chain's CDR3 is CASSDRRTTNEQFF. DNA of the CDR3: TGTGCCAGCAGCGACAGGCGCACCACCAATGAGCAGTTCTTC. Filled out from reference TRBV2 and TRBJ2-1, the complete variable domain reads EPEVTQTPSHQVTQMGQEVILRCVPISNHLYFYWYRQILGQKVEFLVSFYNNEISEKSEIFDDQFSVERPDGSNFTLKIRSTKLEDSAMYFCASSDRRTTNEQFFGPGTRLTVL.

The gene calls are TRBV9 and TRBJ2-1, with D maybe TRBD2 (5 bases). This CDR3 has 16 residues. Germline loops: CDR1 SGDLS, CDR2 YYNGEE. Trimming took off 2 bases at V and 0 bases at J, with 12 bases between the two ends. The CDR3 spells CASSVIGGSSYNEQFF. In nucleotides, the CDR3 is TGTGCCAGCAGCGTGATTGGTGGGAGCTCCTACAATGAGCAGTTCTTC.

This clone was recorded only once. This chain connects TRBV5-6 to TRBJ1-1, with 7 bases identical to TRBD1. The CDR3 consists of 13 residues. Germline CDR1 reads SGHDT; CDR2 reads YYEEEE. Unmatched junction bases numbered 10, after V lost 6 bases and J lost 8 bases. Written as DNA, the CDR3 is TGTGCCAGCATCATTCAGGGGGAGACGGAAGCTTTCTTT. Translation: CASIIQGETEAFF.

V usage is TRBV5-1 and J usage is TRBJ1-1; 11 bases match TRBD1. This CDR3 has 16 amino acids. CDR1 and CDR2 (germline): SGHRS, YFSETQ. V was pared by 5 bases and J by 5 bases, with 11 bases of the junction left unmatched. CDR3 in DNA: TGCGCCAGCAGTTGGACAGGGGGCACGTTGGGGACTGAAGCTTTCTTT. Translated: CASSWTGGTLGTEAFF.

The DNA for the CDR3 is TGCGCCAGCAGAGGGACACAGAAAAACACCGGGGAGCTGTTTTTT. It yields the protein CASRGTQKNTGELFF. The V and J genes are TRBV5-1 and TRBJ2-2, with a possible D match to TRBD1 (6 bases). V gave up 5 bases and J gave up 2 bases, with 13 bases separating them. The CDR3 is made up of 15 amino acids. Per the germline V gene, CDR1 is SGHRS and CDR2 is YFSETQ. Full variable domain (missing parts from reference TRBV5-1 and TRBJ2-2): KAGVTQTPRYLIKTRGQQVTLSCSPISGHRSVSWYQQTPGQGLQFLFEYFSETQRNKGNFPGRFSGRQFSNSRSEMNVSTLELGDSALYLCASRGTQKNTGELFFGEGSRLTVL.

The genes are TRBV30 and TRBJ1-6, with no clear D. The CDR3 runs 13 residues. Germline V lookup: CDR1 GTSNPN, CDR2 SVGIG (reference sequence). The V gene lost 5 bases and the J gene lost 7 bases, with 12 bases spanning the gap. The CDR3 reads CAWGPAYNSPLHF. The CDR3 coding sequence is TGTGCCTGGGGTCCGGCTTACAATTCACCCCTCCACTTT.

CDR3 DNA: TGTGCCAGCTCAGTATCCGGGACCTCTAGTCAGCCCCAGCATTTT. Translation: CASSVSGTSSQPQHF. The chain is built from TRBV18 and TRBJ1-5; a weak D match, TRBD1 (5 bases). CDR3 size: 15 residues. Germline CDR1 is KGHSH and CDR2 is LQKENI. Trimming removed 5 bases from V and 6 bases from J, with 17 bases in between.

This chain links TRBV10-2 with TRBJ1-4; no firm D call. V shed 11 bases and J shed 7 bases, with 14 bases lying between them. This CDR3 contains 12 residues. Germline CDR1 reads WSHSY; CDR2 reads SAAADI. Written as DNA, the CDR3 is TGCGCCCCGGCCGGACTAACTGAAAAACTGTTTTTT. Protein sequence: CAPAGLTEKLFF.

CDR3 in amino acids: CSVGETETYGYTF. The CDR3 nucleotides read TGCAGCGTTGGAGAGACGGAAACCTATGGCTACACCTTC. The chain links TRBV29-1 to TRBJ1-2; no definite D call. V was cut by 4 bases and J by 4 bases, with 13 bases left in between. Germline CDR1 SQVTM, CDR2 ANQGSEA. The CDR3 is 13 amino acids.

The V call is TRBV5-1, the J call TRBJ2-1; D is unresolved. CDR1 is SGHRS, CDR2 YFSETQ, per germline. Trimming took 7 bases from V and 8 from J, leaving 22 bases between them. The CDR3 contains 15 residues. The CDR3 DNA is TGCGCCAGCGCTCAACGGCCGAACTATGAGGATGAGCAGTTCTTC. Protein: CASAQRPNYEDEQFF.

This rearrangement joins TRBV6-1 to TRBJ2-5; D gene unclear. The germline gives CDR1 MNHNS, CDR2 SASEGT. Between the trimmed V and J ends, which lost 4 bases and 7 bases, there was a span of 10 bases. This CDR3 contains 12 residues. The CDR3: CASSVLEGTQYF. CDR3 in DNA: TGTGCCAGCAGTGTCCTTGAAGGGACCCAGTACTTC.

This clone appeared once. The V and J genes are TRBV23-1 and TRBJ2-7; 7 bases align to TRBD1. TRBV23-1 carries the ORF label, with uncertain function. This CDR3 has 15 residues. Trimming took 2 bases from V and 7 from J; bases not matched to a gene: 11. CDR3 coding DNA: TGCGCCAGCAGTCAACCCCAGGGGGAAAGATGGGAGCAGTACTTC. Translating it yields CASSQPQGERWEQYF.

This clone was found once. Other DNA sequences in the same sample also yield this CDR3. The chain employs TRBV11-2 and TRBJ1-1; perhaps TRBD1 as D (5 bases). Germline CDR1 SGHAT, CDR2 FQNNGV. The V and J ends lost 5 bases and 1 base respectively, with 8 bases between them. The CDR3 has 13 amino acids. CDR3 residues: CASSLGANTEAFF. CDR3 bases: TGTGCCAGCAGCCTAGGGGCGAACACTGAAGCTTTCTTT. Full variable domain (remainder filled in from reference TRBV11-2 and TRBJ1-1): EAGVAQSPRYKIIEKRQSVAFWCNPISGHATLYWYQQILGQGPKLLIQFQNNGVVDDSQLPKDRFSAERLKGVDSTLKIQPAKLEDSAVYLCASSLGANTEAFFGQGTRLTVV.

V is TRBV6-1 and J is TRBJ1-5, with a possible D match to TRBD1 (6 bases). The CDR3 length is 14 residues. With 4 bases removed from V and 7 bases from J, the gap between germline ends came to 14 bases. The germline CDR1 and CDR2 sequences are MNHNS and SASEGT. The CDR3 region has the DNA TGTGCCAGCAGTGGTATACAGGGCGTCCAGCCCCAGCATTTT. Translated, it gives CASSGIQGVQPQHF.

CDR3 sequence reads: CASAEQGAYSNQPQHF. The CDR3 nucleotides are TGTGCCAGCGCCGAACAGGGGGCGTATAGCAATCAGCCCCAGCATTTT. The rearrangement links TRBV2 to TRBJ1-5; 9 nucleotides match TRBD1. The CDR3 consists of 16 residues. The germline CDR1 and CDR2 sequences are SNHLY and FYNNEI. The J segment lost 0 bases and the V segment lost 8 bases, leaving 8 bases of the junction unmatched.

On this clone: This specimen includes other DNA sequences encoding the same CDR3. The CDR3 protein is CASSEQGANTEAFF. The CDR3 DNA reads as TGTGCCAGCAGTGAACAGGGAGCGAACACTGAAGCTTTCTTT. This chain links TRBV2 with TRBJ1-1, with D tentatively TRBD1 (5 bases). This CDR3 has 14 amino acids. Germline CDR1 is SNHLY and CDR2 is FYNNEI. The germline V and J ends were trimmed by 2 bases and 1 base, with 8 bases remaining between them. Complete variable domain (other parts from reference TRBV2 and TRBJ1-1): EPEVTQTPSHQVTQMGQEVILRCVPISNHLYFYWYRQILGQKVEFLVSFYNNEISEKSEIFDDQFSVERPDGSNFTLKIRSTKLEDSAMYFCASSEQGANTEAFFGQGTRLTVV.

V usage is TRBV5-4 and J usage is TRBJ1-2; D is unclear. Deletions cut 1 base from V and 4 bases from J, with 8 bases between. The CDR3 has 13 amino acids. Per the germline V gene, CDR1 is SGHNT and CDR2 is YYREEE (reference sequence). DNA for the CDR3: TGTGCCAGCAGCTTGTCACGCTCCTATGGCTACACCTTC. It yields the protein CASSLSRSYGYTF.

DNA for the CDR3: TGTGCCAGCAGTTTAAAGGAGCACAATGAGCAGTTCTTC. Encoded protein: CASSLKEHNEQFF. The rearrangement joins TRBV28 to TRBJ2-1; the D is unclear. This CDR3 is built from 13 residues. V was clipped by 2 bases and J by 5 bases, with 7 bases between them. Germline V gene lookup returns CDR1 MDHEN and CDR2 SYDVKM.

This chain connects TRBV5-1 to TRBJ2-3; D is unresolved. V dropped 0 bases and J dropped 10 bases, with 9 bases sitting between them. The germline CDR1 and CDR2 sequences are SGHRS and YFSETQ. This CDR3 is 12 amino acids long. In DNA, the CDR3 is TGCGCCAGCAGCTTGGAAGGCAATGCGCAGTATTTT. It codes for CASSLEGNAQYF.